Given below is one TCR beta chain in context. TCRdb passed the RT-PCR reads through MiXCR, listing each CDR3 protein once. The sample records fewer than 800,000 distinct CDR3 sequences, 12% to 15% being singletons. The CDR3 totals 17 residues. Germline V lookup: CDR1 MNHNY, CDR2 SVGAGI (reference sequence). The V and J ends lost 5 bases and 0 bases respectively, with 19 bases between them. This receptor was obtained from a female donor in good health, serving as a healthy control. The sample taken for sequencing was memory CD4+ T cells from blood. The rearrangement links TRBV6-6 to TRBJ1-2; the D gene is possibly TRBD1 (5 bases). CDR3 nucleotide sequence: TGTGCCAGCAGTGATTCGGACACCTCAAACACTAACTATGGCTACACCTTC. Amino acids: CASSDSDTSNTNYGYTF.